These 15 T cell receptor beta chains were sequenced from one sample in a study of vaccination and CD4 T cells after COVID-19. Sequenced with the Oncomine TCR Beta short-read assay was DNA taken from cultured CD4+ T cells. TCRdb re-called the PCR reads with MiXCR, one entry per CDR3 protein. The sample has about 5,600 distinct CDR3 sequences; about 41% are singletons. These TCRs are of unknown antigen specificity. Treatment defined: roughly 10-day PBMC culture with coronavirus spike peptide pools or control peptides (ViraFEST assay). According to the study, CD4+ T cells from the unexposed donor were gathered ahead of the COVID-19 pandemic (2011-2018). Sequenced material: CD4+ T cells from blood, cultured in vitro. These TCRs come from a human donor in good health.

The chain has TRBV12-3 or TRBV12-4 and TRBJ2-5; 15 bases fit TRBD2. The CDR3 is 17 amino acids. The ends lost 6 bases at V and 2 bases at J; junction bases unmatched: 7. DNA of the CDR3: TGTGCCAGCAGCCGGGGACTAGCGGGGGGCGCACAAGAGACCCAGTACTTC. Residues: CASSRGLAGGAQETQYF.

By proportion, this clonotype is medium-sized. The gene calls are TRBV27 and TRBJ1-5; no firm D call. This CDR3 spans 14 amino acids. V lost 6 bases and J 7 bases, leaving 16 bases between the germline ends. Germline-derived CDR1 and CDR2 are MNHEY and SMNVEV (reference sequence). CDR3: CASSPPDPTQPQHF. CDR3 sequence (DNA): TGTGCCAGCAGCCCACCGGACCCGACACAGCCCCAGCATTTT.

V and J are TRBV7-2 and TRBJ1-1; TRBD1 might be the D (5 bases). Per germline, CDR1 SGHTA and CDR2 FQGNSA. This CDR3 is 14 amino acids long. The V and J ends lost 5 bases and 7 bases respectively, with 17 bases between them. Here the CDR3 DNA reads TGTGCCAGCAGCACGGGACGGGGGACCTATGAAGCTTTCTTT. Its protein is CASSTGRGTYEAFF.

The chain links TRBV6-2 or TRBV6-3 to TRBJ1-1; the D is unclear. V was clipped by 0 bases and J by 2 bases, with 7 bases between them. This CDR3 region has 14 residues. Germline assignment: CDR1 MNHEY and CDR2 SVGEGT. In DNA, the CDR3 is TGTGCCAGCAGTTACTCCGAGACCAACACTGAAGCTTTCTTT. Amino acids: CASSYSETNTEAFF.

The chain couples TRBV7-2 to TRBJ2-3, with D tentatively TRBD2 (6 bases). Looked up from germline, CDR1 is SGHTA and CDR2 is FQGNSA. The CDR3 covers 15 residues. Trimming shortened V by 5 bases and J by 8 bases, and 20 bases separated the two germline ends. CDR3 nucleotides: TGTGCCAGCAGCGCCTGGGCGGGGAACTCAGGTACGCAGTATTTT. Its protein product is CASSAWAGNSGTQYF.

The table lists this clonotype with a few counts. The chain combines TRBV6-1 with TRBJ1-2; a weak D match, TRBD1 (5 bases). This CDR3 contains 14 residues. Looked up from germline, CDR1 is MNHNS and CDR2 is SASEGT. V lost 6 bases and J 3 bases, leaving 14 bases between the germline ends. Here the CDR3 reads CASSSLLGDYGYTF. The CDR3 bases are TGTGCCAGCAGCTCCCTCTTGGGGGACTATGGCTACACCTTC.

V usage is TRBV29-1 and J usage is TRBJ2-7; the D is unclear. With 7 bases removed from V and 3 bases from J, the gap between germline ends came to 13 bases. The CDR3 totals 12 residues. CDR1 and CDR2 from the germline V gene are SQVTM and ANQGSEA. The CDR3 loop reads CSAVRDGYEQYF. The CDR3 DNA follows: TGCAGCGCGGTACGAGACGGCTACGAGCAGTACTTC.

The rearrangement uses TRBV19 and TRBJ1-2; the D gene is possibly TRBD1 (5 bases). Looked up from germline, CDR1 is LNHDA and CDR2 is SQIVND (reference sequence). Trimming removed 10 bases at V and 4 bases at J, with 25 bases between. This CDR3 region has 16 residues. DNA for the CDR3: TGTGCCACCCGAAACCCGGGACGCCGGTACCCCTATGGCTACACCTTC. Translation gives CATRNPGRRYPYGYTF.

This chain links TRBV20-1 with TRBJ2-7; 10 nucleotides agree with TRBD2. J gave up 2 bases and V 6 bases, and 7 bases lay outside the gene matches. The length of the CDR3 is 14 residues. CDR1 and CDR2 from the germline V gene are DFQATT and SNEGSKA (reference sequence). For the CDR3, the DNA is TGCAGTGCCCCTGGACTAGCGGAGCCCTACGAGCAGTACTTC. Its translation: CSAPGLAEPYEQYF.

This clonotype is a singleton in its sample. CDR3 nucleotides: TGTGCCAGCAGTTTCGGGGGTCGGAACACTGAAGCTTTCTTT. Translating gives CASSFGGRNTEAFF. This chain uses TRBV25-1 with TRBJ1-1, with a weak D call TRBD1 (5 bases). This CDR3 region has 14 residues. CDR1 and CDR2 from the germline V gene are MGHDK and SYGVNS. Trimming took off 5 bases at V and 1 base at J, with 11 bases between the two ends.

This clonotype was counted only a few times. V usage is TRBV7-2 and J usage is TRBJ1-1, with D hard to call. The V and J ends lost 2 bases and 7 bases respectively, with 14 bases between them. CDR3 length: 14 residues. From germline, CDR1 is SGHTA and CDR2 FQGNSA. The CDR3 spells CASSLNRGLNEAFF. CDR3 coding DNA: TGTGCCAGCAGCTTAAATCGGGGTCTCAATGAAGCTTTCTTT.

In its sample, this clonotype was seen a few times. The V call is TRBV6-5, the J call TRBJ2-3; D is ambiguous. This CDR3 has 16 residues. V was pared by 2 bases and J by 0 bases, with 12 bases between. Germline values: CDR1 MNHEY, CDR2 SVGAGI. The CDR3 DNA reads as TGTGCCAGCAGTTACCAGAGTGGGGTTAGCACAGATACGCAGTATTTT. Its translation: CASSYQSGVSTDTQYF.

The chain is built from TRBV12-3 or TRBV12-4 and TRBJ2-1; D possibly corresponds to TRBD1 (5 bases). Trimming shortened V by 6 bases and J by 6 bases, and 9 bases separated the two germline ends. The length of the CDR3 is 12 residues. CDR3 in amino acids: CASRTESNEQFF. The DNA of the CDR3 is TGTGCCAGCAGGACAGAATCCAATGAGCAGTTCTTC.

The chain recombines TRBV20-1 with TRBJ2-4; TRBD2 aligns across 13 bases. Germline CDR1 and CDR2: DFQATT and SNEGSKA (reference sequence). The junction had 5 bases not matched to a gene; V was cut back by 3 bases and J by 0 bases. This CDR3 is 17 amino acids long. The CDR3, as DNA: TGCAGTGCTAGGGGACTAGCGGGGAGCCTAGCCAAAAACATTCAGTACTTC. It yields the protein CSARGLAGSLAKNIQYF.

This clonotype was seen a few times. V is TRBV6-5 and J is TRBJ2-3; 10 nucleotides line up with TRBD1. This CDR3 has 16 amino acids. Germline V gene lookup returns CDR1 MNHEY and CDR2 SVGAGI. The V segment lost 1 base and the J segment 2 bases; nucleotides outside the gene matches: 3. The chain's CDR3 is CASSYFGTGATDTQYF. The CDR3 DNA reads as TGTGCCAGCAGTTACTTTGGGACAGGGGCCACAGATACGCAGTATTTT.